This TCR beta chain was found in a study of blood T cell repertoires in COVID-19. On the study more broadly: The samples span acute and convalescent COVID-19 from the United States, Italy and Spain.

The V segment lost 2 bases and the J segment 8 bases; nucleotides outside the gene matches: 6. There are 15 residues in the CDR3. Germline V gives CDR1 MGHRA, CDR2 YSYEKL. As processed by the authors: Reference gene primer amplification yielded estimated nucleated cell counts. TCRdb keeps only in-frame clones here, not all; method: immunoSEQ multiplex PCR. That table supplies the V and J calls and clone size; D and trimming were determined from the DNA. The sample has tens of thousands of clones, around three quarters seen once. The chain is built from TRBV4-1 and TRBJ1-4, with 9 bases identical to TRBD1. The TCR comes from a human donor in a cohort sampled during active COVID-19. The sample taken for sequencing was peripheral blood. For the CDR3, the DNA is TGCGCCAGCAGCCAACCGGGACAGGGAGGGGAAAAACTGTTTTTT. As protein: CASSQPGQGGEKLFF.